This entry concerns a single T cell receptor beta chain. RNA transcripts served as the template for amplifying TCR beta CDR3 regions. RT-PCR in the first round (using the HTBI primer set) targeted the TCR CDR3. TCRdb reprocessed the multiplex PCR reads with MiXCR, giving one entry per CDR3 protein. The sample consists of under 650,000 distinct CDR3 sequences, about a sixth of them appearing once. The data are from a study of T cells in Graves' hyperthyroidism and ophthalmopathy. CDR3 size: 15 residues. CDR1 and CDR2 from the germline V gene are SGDLS and YYNGEE. The V end was cut by 4 bases, the J end by 0 bases, with 11 bases between.

The V call is TRBV9, the J call TRBJ2-1, with D perhaps TRBD1 or TRBD2 (5 bases each). The sample was blood. The clonotype was recovered from a woman aged 25-40 years with Graves' hyperthyroidism. The CDR3 DNA reads as TGTGCCAGCAGCTTCGGGACCAACTCCTACAATGAGCAGTTCTTC. As protein: CASSFGTNSYNEQFF. The whole variable domain, remainder taken from reference TRBV9 and TRBJ2-1, is DSGVTQTPKHLITATGQRVTLRCSPRSGDLSVYWYQQSLDQGLQFLIQYYNGEERAKGNILERFSAQQFPDLHSELNLSSLELGDSALYFCASSFGTNSYNEQFFGPGTRLTVL.